The rows below give T cell receptor beta chains drawn from one sample of a study of blood T cells in healthy people across ages. Using its own MiXCR run on the 5' RACE reads, TCRdb lists one record per CDR3 protein. The sample carries more than 700,000 distinct CDR3 sequences, 46% recorded once. The specimen was blood. The source of these receptors is a man older than 75 in good health. Both conserved end residues are part of each CDR3. The order of the fields is D gene, J gene, V gene, clone size, CDR3 length, CDR3 DNA, CDR3 protein. A D gene is named only where the DNA matches it firmly. The size field is filled for only some rows; it gives once, few, many or a size class.

TRBD1 TRBJ1-5 TRBV5-1 once 18 TGCGCCAGCAGATTGGGGAAGAACCCGGGACAGTATTATCAGCCCCAGCATTTT CASRLGKNPGQYYQPQHF
. TRBJ1-2 TRBV6-5 . 13 TGTGCCAGCAGCGCAACAGGGCGCTACGGCTACACCTTC CASSATGRYGYTF
. TRBJ1-4 TRBV7-2 . 16 TGTGCCGGCAGCCCACGAATCAGGCGCCTCAATGAAAAACTGTTTTTT CAGSPRIRRLNEKLFF
. TRBJ2-3 TRBV5-1 few 13 TGCGCCAGCAGCTTGGTTTCGCTAGCGACGCAGTATTTT CASSLVSLATQYF
TRBD2 TRBJ2-3 TRBV7-2 few 15 TGTGCCAGCAGCTCGGCGGGAGGTTTCGCAGATACGCAGTATTTT CASSSAGGFADTQYF
. TRBJ2-5 TRBV20-1 . 16 TGCAGTGCTAGAGAATTGGCTAGCCCCCTGGTGGAGACCCAGTACTTC CSARELASPLVETQYF
TRBD2 TRBJ2-3 TRBV9 . 16 TGTGCCAGCAGTACCACTAGCGGGAATCCCCCAGATACGCAGTATTTT CASSTTSGNPPDTQYF
. TRBJ2-3 TRBV10-3 few 12 TGTGCCATCAGTGAGTCGGAAGATACGCAGTATTTT CAISESEDTQYF
. TRBJ1-4 TRBV18 few 14 TGTGCCAGCTCACCAGCTCGGCGTGGGGAAAAACTGTTTTTT CASSPARRGEKLFF
. TRBJ2-1 TRBV12-3/TRBV12-4 . 15 TGTGCCAGCACCTCCAGTTCAGGGACCTACAATGAGCAGTTCTTC CASTSSSGTYNEQFF
. TRBJ2-5 TRBV4-1 once 15 TGCGCCGGCAGCCAAGTGGGGGGCGGGAGAGAGACCCAGTACTTC CAGSQVGGGRETQYF
. TRBJ2-5 TRBV5-1 few 15 TGCGCCAGCAGCTCTCGACTATCCGAGAAAGAGACCCAGTACTTC CASSSRLSEKETQYF
TRBD2 TRBJ2-1 TRBV7-2 . 15 TGTGCCAGCAGCTTAAGCGGGGGGACCCAAGAGACCCAGTTCTTC CASSLSGGTQETQFF
. TRBJ2-1 TRBV4-3 . 15 TGCGCCAGCAGCAGGGGTCCGGACAGAAAAAATGAGCAGTTCTTC CASSRGPDRKNEQFF
. TRBJ2-3 TRBV6-6 once 12 TGTGCCAGCAGTTACTCTTGGGATACGCAGTATTTT CASSYSWDTQYF
. TRBJ2-5 TRBV11-2 . 12 TGTGCCAGCAGCTCGATAGGGGAGACCCAGTACTTC CASSSIGETQYF
. TRBJ1-2 TRBV7-9 . 12 TGTGCCAGCAGCTTTCAGACAGATGGCTACACCTTC CASSFQTDGYTF
TRBD2 TRBJ2-1 TRBV7-9 . 16 TGTGCCAGCAGCTATCCGGGACTAGCCAACTACAATGAGCAGTTCTTC CASSYPGLANYNEQFF
. TRBJ2-5 TRBV11-2 . 14 TGTGCCAGCAGCTTAGGGTCGGCCGGAGAGACCCAGTACTTC CASSLGSAGETQYF
. TRBJ2-5 TRBV4-1 few 14 TGCGCCAGCAGCCGCCCTGGGATACAAGAGACCCAGTACTTC CASSRPGIQETQYF
. TRBJ2-5 TRBV4-2 . 14 TGTGCCAGCAGCCAAGTGCTAGGGTCAGATGAGCAGTACTTC CASSQVLGSDEQYF
TRBD2 TRBJ2-1 TRBV12-3/TRBV12-4 . 14 TGTGCCAGCAGTTATACCCTTGCGGGAGATGAGCAGTTCTTC CASSYTLAGDEQFF
. TRBJ2-2 TRBV9 few 15 TGTGCCAGCAGCGTTAGACAGGATAACACCGGGGAGCTGTTTTTT CASSVRQDNTGELFF
. TRBJ2-7 TRBV5-1 . 13 TGCGCCAGCAGCTGGGGTGGGATGCCCGAGCAGTACTTC CASSWGGMPEQYF
. TRBJ2-7 TRBV5-1 . 17 TGCGCCAGCAGCTCAACCCTGGGGCAGGGGATGGGCAACGAGCAGTACTTC CASSSTLGQGMGNEQYF
. TRBJ2-7 TRBV7-6 few 12 TGTGCCAGCAGCCCAACAGGTGCCGAGCAGTACTTC CASSPTGAEQYF
. TRBJ2-7 TRBV2 few 14 TGTGCCAGCACCGAAACCAACACAGGGTCCGAGCAGTACTTC CASTETNTGSEQYF
. TRBJ2-1 TRBV6-5 once 15 TGTGCCAGCAGTTCAACGGGAGCTGGATACAATGAGCAGTTCTTC CASSSTGAGYNEQFF
TRBD2 TRBJ2-5 TRBV29-1 many 14 TGCAGCGTAAAAGGGACTAGCGGGCAAGAGACCCAGTACTTC CSVKGTSGQETQYF
. TRBJ2-7 TRBV30 . 13 TGTGCCTGGAGTGGGGACTCACCCTACGAGCAGTACTTC CAWSGDSPYEQYF
TRBD2 TRBJ2-3 TRBV4-3 . 18 TGCGCCAGCAGCCCCGGCCCAGGACTAGCGAAACTGACAGATACGCAGTATTTT CASSPGPGLAKLTDTQYF
TRBD1 TRBJ2-3 TRBV29-1 . 13 TGCAGCGTTGCCCGGACAGGTGCAGATACGCAGTATTTT CSVARTGADTQYF
. TRBJ2-2 TRBV2 once 15 TGTGCCAGCAGTGAAGGAGTCGGTCGGACCGGGGAGCTGTTTTTT CASSEGVGRTGELFF
. TRBJ1-4 TRBV20-1 few 14 TGCAGTGCTAGAGATTCCCGACAAGGAGAAAAACTGTTTTTT CSARDSRQGEKLFF
. TRBJ2-7 TRBV20-1 . 13 TGCAGTGCTAGATCCGAGGGCCTGAGTGAGCAGTACTTC CSARSEGLSEQYF
. TRBJ2-3 TRBV4-2 few 13 TGTGCCAGCAGCCCGTTAGAGTTAGATACGCAGTATTTT CASSPLELDTQYF
. TRBJ1-2 TRBV10-3 . 13 TGTGCCATCAGTGAGTCGAGGGACTGTGGCTACACCTTC CAISESRDCGYTF
TRBD2 TRBJ2-5 TRBV20-1 few 12 TGCAGTGCACGGGAGGTCCCAGAGACCCAGTACTTC CSAREVPETQYF
TRBD2 TRBJ2-7 TRBV11-2 . 15 TGTGCCAGCAGCTTAGAGGTCAGCGGGACCTACGAGCAGTACTTC CASSLEVSGTYEQYF
. TRBJ2-5 TRBV7-8 . 17 TGTGCCAGCAGCTTAGGACTGATTGGGAGGCCGTTAGAGACCCAGTACTTC CASSLGLIGRPLETQYF
. TRBJ2-7 TRBV7-3 . 14 TGTGCCAGCAGCCCTAGGCGAGACTACAATGAGCAGTACTTC CASSPRRDYNEQYF
TRBD2 TRBJ2-1 TRBV20-1 . 14 TGCAGTGCCCGACCGGGACTAGCGGGGGGAGAGCAGTTCTTC CSARPGLAGGEQFF
TRBD1 TRBJ2-2 TRBV5-1 few 14 TGCGCCAGCAGCCCCGGGACAGGGAACGGGGAGCTGTTTTTT CASSPGTGNGELFF
TRBD2 TRBJ2-7 TRBV20-1 . 14 TGCAGTGCCCCCTGGCTAGCGGGAGACGACGAGCAGTACTTC CSAPWLAGDDEQYF
TRBD1 TRBJ2-7 TRBV11-2 few 15 TGTGCCAGCAGCTGGGACGGGACAGAAGTCTACGAGCAGTACTTC CASSWDGTEVYEQYF
. TRBJ2-3 TRBV7-3 . 17 TGTGCCAGCAGCTTATCTATTATGGGTCAACTCCCAGATACGCAGTATTTT CASSLSIMGQLPDTQYF
. TRBJ1-4 TRBV4-2 . 20 TGTGCCAGCAGCCATCCGATCGCCCCTCCTGACAGGTGGTTGAAAGGGAAACTGTTTTTT CASSHPIAPPDRWLKGKLFF
TRBD1 TRBJ2-3 TRBV28 . 14 TGTGCCTGCAGTCCCCCGGGACAGACATTTACGCAGTATTTT CACSPPGQTFTQYF
. TRBJ1-2 TRBV10-3 few 15 TGTGCCATCAGTGAGTCGGTTCACAGTAACTATGGCTACACCTTC CAISESVHSNYGYTF
. TRBJ2-1 TRBV12-3/TRBV12-4 many 16 TGTGCCAGCAGTTTAGTCCTCCCCAACGGGTACAATGAGCAGTTCTTC CASSLVLPNGYNEQFF
TRBD1 TRBJ2-5 TRBV5-1 . 14 TGCGCCAGCACTCAGACAGGGGGCGAGGAGACCCAGTACTTC CASTQTGGEETQYF
. TRBJ2-7 TRBV6-2/TRBV6-3 . 15 TGTGCCAGCAACAACAGGGAAGGGGGGACCTACGAGCAGTACTTC CASNNREGGTYEQYF
TRBD2 TRBJ2-1 TRBV7-9 . 18 TGTGCCAGCAGCAAAAAGGTCGGACTAGCGGGGTTCCAAGAGACCCAGTTCTTC CASSKKVGLAGFQETQFF
. TRBJ1-1 TRBV5-1 few 15 TGCGCCAGCAGCACACAGGGTGGGACGGGCACTGAAGCTTTCTTT CASSTQGGTGTEAFF
TRBD2 TRBJ2-1 TRBV7-6 . 18 TGTGCCAGCAGCTCTCAACCGGGGACTAGCGGGAGGATCAATGAGCAGTTCTTC CASSSQPGTSGRINEQFF
. TRBJ2-1 TRBV6-4 . 15 TGTGCCAGCAGTGACGAGAGGGGCTCCTACAATGAGCAGTTCTTC CASSDERGSYNEQFF
TRBD1 TRBJ2-7 TRBV7-9 . 12 TGTGCCAGCAGCCGTGGACAGGTCGAGCAGTACTTC CASSRGQVEQYF
. TRBJ2-5 TRBV5-1 . 19 TGCGCCAGCAGCTTGAAGGCGGGGATCAACAGAGGGCACATTAATGAGCAGTACTTC CASSLKAGINRGHINEQYF
TRBD2 TRBJ2-1 TRBV20-1 . 13 TGCAGTGCTAGAGATACTCGAGCGGGGGAGCAGTTCTTC CSARDTRAGEQFF
. TRBJ2-1 TRBV5-1 few 15 TGCGCCAGCAGCTTGGTGGCAGGAGTCTACAATGAGCAGTTCTTC CASSLVAGVYNEQFF